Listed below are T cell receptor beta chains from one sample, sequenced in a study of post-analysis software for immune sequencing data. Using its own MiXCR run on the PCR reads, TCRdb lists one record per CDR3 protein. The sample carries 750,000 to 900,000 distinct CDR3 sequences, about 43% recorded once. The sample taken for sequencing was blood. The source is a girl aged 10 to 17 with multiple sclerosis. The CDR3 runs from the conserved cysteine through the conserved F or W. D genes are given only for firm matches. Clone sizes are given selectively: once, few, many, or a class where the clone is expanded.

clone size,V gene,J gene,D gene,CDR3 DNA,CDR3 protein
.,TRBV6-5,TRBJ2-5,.,TGTGCCAGCAGTTACGCCCCCGGGGAGACCCAGTACTTC,CASSYAPGETQYF
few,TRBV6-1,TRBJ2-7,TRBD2,TGTGCCAGCAGTGAAACTAGCGGGAGTCCCTACGAGCAGTACTTC,CASSETSGSPYEQYF
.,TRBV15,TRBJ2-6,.,TGTGCCACCAGCAAGGGGGTGTCTGGGGCCAACGTCCTGACTTTC,CATSKGVSGANVLTF
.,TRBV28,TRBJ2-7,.,TGTGCCAGCAGTTTAGAACAGGTGAATCCCTACGAGCAGTACTTC,CASSLEQVNPYEQYF
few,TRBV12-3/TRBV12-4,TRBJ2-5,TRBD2,TGTGCCAGCAGACTAGCGGGAGCCCCCCAAGAGACCCAGTACTTC,CASRLAGAPQETQYF
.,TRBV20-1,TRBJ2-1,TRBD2,TGCAGTGCTGTAGCGGGAGCTCAAGACAATGAGCAGTTCTTC,CSAVAGAQDNEQFF
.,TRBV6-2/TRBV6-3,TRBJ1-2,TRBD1,TGTGCCAGCAGTTACTCTCGGACAGGGGAGGGCCAAGACGGCTACACCTTC,CASSYSRTGEGQDGYTF
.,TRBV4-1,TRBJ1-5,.,TGCGCCAGCAGTCAGGGTCGGGAGTATAGCAATCAGCCCCAGCATTTT,CASSQGREYSNQPQHF
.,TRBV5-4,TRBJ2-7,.,TGTGCCAGCAGCTCCACTAGCAACGAGCAGTACTTC,CASSSTSNEQYF
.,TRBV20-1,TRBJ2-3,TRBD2,TGCAGTGCTAGAGGAGGGGTCCCGGGAGGGGATACGCAGTATTTT,CSARGGVPGGDTQYF
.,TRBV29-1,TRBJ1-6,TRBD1,TGCAGCGTGGGCTTAGGGGGCAATTCACCCCTCCACTTT,CSVGLGGNSPLHF
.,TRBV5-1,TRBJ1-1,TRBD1,TGCGCCAGCAGCCCCTTCGGGGACAGGGGCCCCGACACTGAAGCTTTCTTT,CASSPFGDRGPDTEAFF
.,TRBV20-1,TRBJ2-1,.,TGCAGTGCTAGCGGGATGACGATTAATGAGCAGTTCTTC,CSASGMTINEQFF
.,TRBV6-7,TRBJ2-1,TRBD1,TGTGCCAGCAGTTACTCGTGGACAGGGTTGCGCAATGAGCAGTTCTTC,CASSYSWTGLRNEQFF
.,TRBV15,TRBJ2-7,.,TGTGCCACCAGTAACTTACCTAGCAGGTACGAGCAGTACTTC,CATSNLPSRYEQYF
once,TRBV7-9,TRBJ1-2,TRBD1,TGTGCCAGCAGCCCGGGCGGGACAGGGGGCAACTATGGCTACACCTTC,CASSPGGTGGNYGYTF
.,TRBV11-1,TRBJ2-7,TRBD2,TGTGCCAGCAGCCCGGGTAGGGCTAGCGGGAGAAACGAGCAGTACTTC,CASSPGRASGRNEQYF
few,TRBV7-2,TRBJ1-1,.,TGTGCCAGCAGCCCCCTCCCTCGGGGCACTGAAGCTTTCTTT,CASSPLPRGTEAFF
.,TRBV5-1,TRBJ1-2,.,TGCGCCAGCAGCTTGGCGTCAGGTCACGGCTACACCTTC,CASSLASGHGYTF
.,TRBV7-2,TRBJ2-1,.,TGTGCCAGCAGCTTAGGCGGAACCGGTTACAATGAGCAGTTCTTC,CASSLGGTGYNEQFF
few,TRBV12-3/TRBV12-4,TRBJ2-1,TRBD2,TGTGCCAGCAGTTCCCCTAGCGGCTTCTCCTACAATGAGCAGTTCTTC,CASSSPSGFSYNEQFF
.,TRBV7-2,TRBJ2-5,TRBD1,TGTGCCAGCAGCTGGTTCTTGAGACAGGGCCGACAAGAGACCCAGTACTTC,CASSWFLRQGRQETQYF
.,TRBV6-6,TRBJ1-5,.,TGTGCCAGCAGTTACGGGGGTTATAGCAATCAGCCCCAGCATTTT,CASSYGGYSNQPQHF
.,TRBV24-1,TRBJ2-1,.,TGTGCCACCAGTGATCCGAGCGGTAGCTCCTACAATGAGCAGTTCTTC,CATSDPSGSSYNEQFF
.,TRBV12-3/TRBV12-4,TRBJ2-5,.,TGTGCCAGCAGTGGACTGTCAGAGACCCAGTACTTC,CASSGLSETQYF
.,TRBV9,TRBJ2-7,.,TGTGCCAGCAGCCCAGATAGCGGATACTCCTACGAGCAGTACTTC,CASSPDSGYSYEQYF
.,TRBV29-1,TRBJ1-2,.,TGCAGCGTTGAAGCCCTGGGGCTGGGGGGCTACACCTTC,CSVEALGLGGYTF
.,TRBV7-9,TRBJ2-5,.,TGTGCCAGCAAACACCGACGACAACAAGAGACCCAGTACTTC,CASKHRRQQETQYF
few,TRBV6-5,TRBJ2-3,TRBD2,TGTGCCAGCAGTTACCCTCCCGGGACTAGCGGATATCAGCGCACAGATACGCAGTATTTT,CASSYPPGTSGYQRTDTQYF